This TCR beta chain is drawn from a study of T cell responses to AZD1222 COVID-19 vaccine (dated by TCRdb to the early 2020s). Broadly, across the study: A total of 233 trial participants underwent TCR sequencing, of whom 200 to 220 received two doses of AZD1222 and some 26 received two doses of the MenACWY control vaccine. Trial participants were enrolled into age subgroups of 18-55, 56-69 and 70-plus years, which contained approximately 150, 28 and 58 TCR-sequenced participants, respectively.

The junction shows trimming of 3 bases on V and 2 bases on J, plus 11 bases between the germline ends. CDR1 and CDR2 are read off the germline V gene (reference sequence) as PRHDT and FYEKMQ. Including the terminal cysteine and phenylalanine, the CDR3 comprises 14 residues. Only the CDR3 region is kept as DNA, spanning 42 bases read in frame from base 1. Note on this clone: What antigen it recognizes has not been identified. Base qualities were left out, and no much larger clone turns up one base away.

The meaning of the sample's time point label: about 28 days (+/-7) after the second vaccine dose. Because spike-specific TCR depth and breadth did not differ between the two schedules, AZD1222 recipients who got a second dose at roughly 4 weeks were pooled with those who got a second dose at roughly 12 weeks. The vaccinee samples were drawn from two UK trials, COV001 and COV002, one of which was a single-blind randomized controlled phase 2/3 trial testing AZD1222 (ChAdOx1 nCoV-19) in healthy adults. Trial participant PBMC samples were collected at day 0 and day 28 after the second dose for TCRbeta chain sequencing. The CDR3 regions of human TCRbeta chains were analyzed by immunosequencing. The paper's data handling went like this. Repertoire TCRs were checked for matches against a reference library of SARS-CoV-2-specific TCRs that had been generated using the MIRA antigen-specificity platform. Breadth was defined as the fraction of unique TCRs that were SARS-CoV-2-associated. Depth was defined as the fraction of total T cells that were SARS-CoV-2-associated. Using the MIRA data, each spike-specific TCR was assigned both to the spike region to which the TCR was reactive and to a CD4 or CD8 class. Log10-transformed breadth and depth values were compared by one-way ANOVA with Sidak's multiple comparisons tests. Imported from immuneACCESS, the table was reduced by TCRdb to in-frame sequences with V and J called. These copies leave out some clones; in studies compared against another copy, an unresolved V gene accounts for under half, and the cause of the remainder is not known. V and J calls plus clone size are reproduced from that table; the DNA served to infer D and trimming. The sample table lists about 160,000 clones, about 92% of them with a count of one. The ten largest clones take up 0.9% to 1.2% of the sample.

The investigation overall reported the following: Vaccine-associated CD4 TCRs spanned the whole spike protein, with dominant responses in regions 160-218 and 743-854. No day 14 peak-response samples were available, so repertoires were characterized only after the peak T cell response. In the small 56-69-year group, the increase in depth fell short of significance, most likely because of low power. Conclusions about previously exposed vaccinees are limited because only five to seven AZD1222 recipients were SARS-CoV-2 seropositive at baseline. Participants were mostly white British, with more females than males. The authors suggested clonal diversity may have been underestimated. Epitopes outside the regions mutated in the B.1.351 and B.1.1.7 variants were reportedly recognized by nearly half of the unique spike-specific TCRs. After two AZD1222 doses, spike-specific TCR breadth and depth were significantly higher than at day 0 and than in MenACWY recipients.

The rearrangement joined TRBV13 to TRBJ2-7; 5 matching bases give a weak D call of TRBD1. The receptor comes from an adult who received the AZD1222 COVID-19 vaccine. Sample: peripheral blood, taken 28 days after the second AZD1222 dose. DNA sequence: TGTGCCAGCAGCTTCGGCCAGGACACCTACGAGCAGTACTTC. Its coded protein is CASSFGQDTYEQYF.